The 8 T cell receptor beta chains presented below share a single source sample, sequenced in a study of blood T cell repertoires in COVID-19. Data came from immunoSEQ multiplex PCR; TCRdb stores just in-frame clones and leaves some out. The data show some 150,000 clones, around nine tenths seen once. Sample: peripheral blood. Receptors were obtained from a woman aged 45-60 years with active or convalescent COVID-19.

A remark on this clone: The junction does not match germline at one end; this may be a read error. The chain uses TRBV5-1 and TRBJ2-5; D is perhaps TRBD1 (6 bases). CDR1 is SGHRS and CDR2 is YFSETQ in the germline V gene. The CDR3 is made up of 15 amino acids. The CDR3 bases are TGCGCCACCAGCTCAGGGTGGGGGCCAGGGGAGACCCAGTACTTC. Encoded protein: CATSSGWGPGETQYF.

This chain joins TRBV7-8 and TRBJ1-1; 9 bases fit TRBD1. The ends lost 3 bases at V and 0 bases at J; junction bases unmatched: 17. This CDR3 has 20 amino acids. Germline assignment: CDR1 SGHVS and CDR2 FQNEAQ. The CDR3 loop is CASSFSTPTGTGGLNTEAFF. In DNA, the CDR3 is TGTGCCAGCAGCTTCTCGACCCCAACCGGAACAGGGGGCTTGAACACTGAAGCTTTCTTT.

The chain combines TRBV5-5 with TRBJ1-2; the match to TRBD1 covers 9 bases. Germline V gene data show CDR1 as SGHKS and CDR2 as YYEKEE (reference sequence). V shed 0 bases and J 0 bases; nucleotides not matched to a gene: 9. CDR3 length: 18 amino acids. Here the CDR3 reads CASSLVPPGQGTNYGYTF. For the CDR3, the DNA is TGTGCCAGCAGCTTGGTCCCACCGGGACAGGGAACTAACTATGGCTACACCTTC.

V and J are TRBV9 and TRBJ1-1; 8 positions match TRBD1. Germline V gene sequence: CDR1 SGDLS, CDR2 YYNGEE. The CDR3 runs 15 residues. Unmatched junction bases numbered 2, after V lost 0 bases and J lost 1 base. In nucleotides, the CDR3 is TGTGCCAGCAGCGTAGTAGGACAGGGGAACACTGAAGCTTTCTTT. Protein sequence: CASSVVGQGNTEAFF.

The V call is TRBV28, the J call TRBJ2-3, with TRBD1 as a possible D gene (6 bases). The germline gives CDR1 MDHEN, CDR2 SYDVKM. V lost 8 bases, J lost 0 bases, and 12 bases lay in between. There are 14 residues in the CDR3. CDR3 loop: CASLDRSSTDTQYF. CDR3 DNA sequence: TGTGCCAGCTTAGACAGGTCTAGCACAGATACGCAGTATTTT.

The rearrangement links TRBV29-1 to TRBJ2-1; 7 bases agree with TRBD1. The CDR3 extends over 14 amino acids. The V gene's germline CDR1 is SQVTM and CDR2 ANQGSEA. The junction had 9 bases not matched to a gene; V was cut back by 6 bases and J by 4 bases. The CDR3 DNA is TGCAGCGTGCAAGGGGGCAGGGGATACAATGAGCAGTTCTTC. It encodes CSVQGGRGYNEQFF.

This sequence joins TRBV6-5 and TRBJ2-7, with 9 bases aligning to TRBD2. CDR1 is MNHEY, CDR2 SVGAGI, per germline. The V and J ends lost 6 bases and 5 bases, in that order; junction bases with no gene match: 8. This CDR3 region has 14 residues. In DNA form, the CDR3 reads TGTGCCAGCAGAAGGGGAGCGGGAGGTAACGAGCAGTACTTC. This sequence encodes CASRRGAGGNEQYF.

V gene TRBV19 combines with J gene TRBJ1-1, with a weak D call TRBD1 (5 bases). The CDR3 runs 13 residues. From germline, CDR1 is LNHDA and CDR2 SQIVND (reference sequence). The V end was cut by 6 bases, the J end by 7 bases, with 15 bases between. DNA for the CDR3: TGTGCCAGTAGCCTCGGGGGTAGGGTTGAAGCTTTCTTT. Translation: CASSLGGRVEAFF.